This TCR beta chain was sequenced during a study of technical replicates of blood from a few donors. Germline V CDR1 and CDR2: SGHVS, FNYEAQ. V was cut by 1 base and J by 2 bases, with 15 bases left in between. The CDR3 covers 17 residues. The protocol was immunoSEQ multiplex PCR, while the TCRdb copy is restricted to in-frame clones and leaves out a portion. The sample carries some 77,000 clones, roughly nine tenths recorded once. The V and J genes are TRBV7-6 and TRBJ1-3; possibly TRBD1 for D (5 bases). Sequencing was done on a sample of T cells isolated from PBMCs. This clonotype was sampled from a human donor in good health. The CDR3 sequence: CASSLGIFREAGNTIYF. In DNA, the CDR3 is TGTGCCAGCAGCTTAGGGATTTTCAGGGAGGCTGGAAACACCATATATTTT.